The 16 T cell receptor beta chains below were found in one sample sequenced in a study of cytomegalovirus exposure and HLA in healthy donors. The PCR was carried out with 60 Vbeta primers and 13 Jbeta primers. Clones were read by immunoSEQ multiplex PCR, and TCRdb kept only the in-frame ones, dropping some. The repertoire holds about 91,000 clones, with 78% as singletons. The sample consisted of PBMCs. Source of these receptors: a male donor in good health and CMV-seropositive.

This chain joins TRBV5-4 and TRBJ2-1, with D perhaps matching TRBD1 (5 bases). In germline, CDR1 is SGHNT, CDR2 YYREEE (reference sequence). Trimming took 6 bases from V and 6 from J, leaving 16 bases between them. The CDR3 is made up of 14 amino acids. CDR3 in DNA: TGTGCCAGCAAAACTTATGACAGCGTCAATGAGCAGTTCTTC. Protein sequence: CASKTYDSVNEQFF.

In its sample, this clone was seen once. The chain combines TRBV7-8 with TRBJ2-2; the match to TRBD2 covers 7 bases. With V trimmed by 1 base and J by 5 bases, 16 bases remained unmatched. CDR3 size: 19 residues. Germline V gene lookup returns CDR1 SGHVS and CDR2 FQNEAQ. The CDR3 sequence: CASSLEGPWELATTGELFF. The CDR3 DNA is TGTGCCAGCAGCTTAGAAGGGCCGTGGGAACTAGCGACGACCGGGGAGCTGTTTTTT. The full variable domain, rest sourced from reference TRBV7-8 and TRBJ2-2, is GAGVSQSPRYKVAKRGQDVALRCDPISGHVSLFWYQQALGQGPEFLTYFQNEAQLDKSGLPSDRFFAERPEGSVSTLKIQRTQQEDSAVYLCASSLEGPWELATTGELFFGEGSRLTVL.

The chain combines TRBV5-1 with TRBJ2-2, with D possibly TRBD1 on 5 matching bases. This CDR3 is built from 15 residues. CDR1 and CDR2 (germline): SGHRS, YFSETQ. Trimming shortened V by 5 bases and J by 4 bases, and 15 bases separated the two germline ends. CDR3 region: CASRFVTGTTGELFF. In DNA, the CDR3 is TGCGCCAGCAGATTTGTCACAGGTACCACCGGGGAGCTGTTTTTT.

This clone was observed once. This chain links TRBV6-4 with TRBJ2-3; a possible D gene is TRBD1 (6 bases). The CDR3 runs 13 residues. V was shortened by 4 bases and J by 12 bases, with 17 bases between the two germline ends. The V gene's germline CDR1 is MRHNA and CDR2 SNTAGT. The CDR3 bases are TGTGCCAGCAGTGTAGGGACGGGGACATCACAGTATTTT. Residues: CASSVGTGTSQYF.

CDR3 amino acids: CASSFSTGPQYF. The CDR3 DNA reads TGTGCCAGCAGTTTTAGTACAGGGCCGCAGTACTTC. The V and J genes are TRBV27 and TRBJ2-7; D is possibly TRBD1 (6 bases). Between the trimmed V and J ends, which lost 3 bases and 9 bases, there was a span of 12 bases. This CDR3 has 12 residues. Germline CDR1 reads MNHEY; CDR2 reads SMNVEV (reference sequence).

The J gene is TRBJ2-1, the V gene TRBV6-1; maybe TRBD2 (6 bases). Trimming removed 11 bases at V and 2 bases at J, with 13 bases between. This CDR3 spans 13 amino acids. Per the germline V gene, CDR1 is MNHNS and CDR2 is SASEGT. The CDR3: CAAGSTTYNEQFF. For the CDR3, the DNA is TGTGCCGCGGGGAGCACAACCTACAATGAGCAGTTCTTC.

This clone was counted between two and nine times. This sequence joins TRBV18 and TRBJ1-4; TRBD1 is a possible D gene (6 bases). Trimming took off 0 bases at V and 8 bases at J, with 10 bases between the two ends. Germline loops: CDR1 KGHSH, CDR2 LQKENI. This CDR3 spans 14 amino acids. The CDR3 spells CASSPPNRAEKLFF. The CDR3 DNA reads TGTGCCAGCTCACCACCCAACAGGGCGGAAAAACTGTTTTTT.

This chain connects TRBV6-6 to TRBJ2-7; 10 bases map to TRBD2. This CDR3 has 15 amino acids. Germline-derived CDR1 and CDR2 are MNHNY and SVGAGI (reference sequence). After removal of 6 bases from V and 1 base from J, the junction contained 6 bases not matched to a gene. CDR3 protein: CASSSPGLASYEQYF. CDR3 coding DNA: TGTGCCAGCAGCTCCCCGGGACTAGCGTCCTACGAGCAGTACTTC.

The J gene is TRBJ2-5, the V gene TRBV13; D is perhaps TRBD1 (7 bases). Germline CDR1 reads PRHDT; CDR2 reads FYEKMQ (reference sequence). The CDR3 spans 15 residues. Trimming took off 5 bases at V and 4 bases at J, with 17 bases between the two ends. The CDR3 coding sequence is TGTGCCAGCAGCATACCCCCAGGGGGAGGAGAGACCCAGTACTTC. Translation: CASSIPPGGGETQYF. The complete variable domain, with remaining parts taken from reference TRBV13 and TRBJ2-5, reads AAGVIQSPRHLIKEKRETATLKCYPIPRHDTVYWYQQGPGQDPQFLISFYEKMQSDKGSIPDRFSAQQFSDYHSELNMSSLELGDSALYFCASSIPPGGGETQYFGPGTRLLVL.

In its sample, this clone was seen a few times. The gene calls are TRBV6-1 and TRBJ2-7; TRBD2 aligns across 8 bases. Unmatched junction bases numbered 4, after V lost 1 base and J lost 2 bases. Germline V gene data show CDR1 as MNHNS and CDR2 as SASEGT. The CDR3 spans 15 residues. CDR3 in DNA: TGTGCCAGCAGTGAAGGCGGACTAGCCCCCTACGAGCAGTACTTC. It is translated as CASSEGGLAPYEQYF.

The chain is built from TRBV18 and TRBJ2-5, with D possibly matching TRBD2 (6 bases). The CDR3 runs to 16 residues. From germline, CDR1 is KGHSH and CDR2 LQKENI. V gave up 6 bases and J gave up 0 bases, with 17 bases separating them. The CDR3 nucleotides read TGTGCCAGCTCGCTACTTGGGACTCAGTACCAAGAGACCCAGTACTTC. It translates to CASSLLGTQYQETQYF.

This clone was recorded once. V and J are TRBV5-6 and TRBJ2-2, with 8 bases that match TRBD2. With 0 bases clipped from V and 5 bases from J, the junction kept 6 bases outside the gene matches. CDR1 is SGHDT and CDR2 is YYEEEE in the germline V gene. This CDR3 is 16 amino acids long. CDR3 coding DNA: TGTGCCAGCAGCTTGGGACTAGCGAGTTTGACCGGGGAGCTGTTTTTT. Protein product: CASSLGLASLTGELFF.

This sequence joins TRBV30 and TRBJ2-1; 9 positions match TRBD2. Trimming cost V 6 bases and J 0 bases; bases outside gene matches: 6. The CDR3 loop spans 15 amino acids. CDR1 and CDR2 from the germline V gene are GTSNPN and SVGIG (reference sequence). This chain's CDR3 is CACHRTSASYNEQFF. The CDR3 DNA reads as TGTGCCTGCCATCGGACTAGCGCCTCCTACAATGAGCAGTTCTTC.

The chain employs TRBV7-9 and TRBJ2-5, with D maybe TRBD2 (7 bases). The V end was cut by 3 bases, the J end by 5 bases, with 10 bases between. Germline V gives CDR1 SEHNR, CDR2 FQNEAQ (reference sequence). This CDR3 contains 13 residues. Here the CDR3 DNA reads TGTGCCAGCAGCTTGGGAGGGGGTGAGACCCAGTACTTC. Its protein is CASSLGGGETQYF.

V gene TRBV29-1 combines with J gene TRBJ1-2; 7 bases are shared with TRBD1. The V segment lost 3 bases and the J segment 3 bases; nucleotides outside the gene matches: 7. This CDR3 region has 14 residues. Germline CDR1 is SQVTM and CDR2 is ANQGSEA. This CDR3 reads CSVDETGQYYGYTF. The DNA for the CDR3 is TGCAGCGTTGATGAAACGGGACAGTACTATGGCTACACCTTC.

The CDR3 DNA sequence: TGCGCCAGCAGTGAGTCGGGACAAGCTGGCTACACCTTC. It yields the protein CASSESGQAGYTF. V is TRBV10-1 and J is TRBJ1-2; possibly TRBD1 for D (6 bases). Trimming removed 0 bases at V and 7 bases at J, with 9 bases between. Germline V CDR1 and CDR2: WNHNN, SYGVQD (reference sequence). This CDR3 region has 13 residues.